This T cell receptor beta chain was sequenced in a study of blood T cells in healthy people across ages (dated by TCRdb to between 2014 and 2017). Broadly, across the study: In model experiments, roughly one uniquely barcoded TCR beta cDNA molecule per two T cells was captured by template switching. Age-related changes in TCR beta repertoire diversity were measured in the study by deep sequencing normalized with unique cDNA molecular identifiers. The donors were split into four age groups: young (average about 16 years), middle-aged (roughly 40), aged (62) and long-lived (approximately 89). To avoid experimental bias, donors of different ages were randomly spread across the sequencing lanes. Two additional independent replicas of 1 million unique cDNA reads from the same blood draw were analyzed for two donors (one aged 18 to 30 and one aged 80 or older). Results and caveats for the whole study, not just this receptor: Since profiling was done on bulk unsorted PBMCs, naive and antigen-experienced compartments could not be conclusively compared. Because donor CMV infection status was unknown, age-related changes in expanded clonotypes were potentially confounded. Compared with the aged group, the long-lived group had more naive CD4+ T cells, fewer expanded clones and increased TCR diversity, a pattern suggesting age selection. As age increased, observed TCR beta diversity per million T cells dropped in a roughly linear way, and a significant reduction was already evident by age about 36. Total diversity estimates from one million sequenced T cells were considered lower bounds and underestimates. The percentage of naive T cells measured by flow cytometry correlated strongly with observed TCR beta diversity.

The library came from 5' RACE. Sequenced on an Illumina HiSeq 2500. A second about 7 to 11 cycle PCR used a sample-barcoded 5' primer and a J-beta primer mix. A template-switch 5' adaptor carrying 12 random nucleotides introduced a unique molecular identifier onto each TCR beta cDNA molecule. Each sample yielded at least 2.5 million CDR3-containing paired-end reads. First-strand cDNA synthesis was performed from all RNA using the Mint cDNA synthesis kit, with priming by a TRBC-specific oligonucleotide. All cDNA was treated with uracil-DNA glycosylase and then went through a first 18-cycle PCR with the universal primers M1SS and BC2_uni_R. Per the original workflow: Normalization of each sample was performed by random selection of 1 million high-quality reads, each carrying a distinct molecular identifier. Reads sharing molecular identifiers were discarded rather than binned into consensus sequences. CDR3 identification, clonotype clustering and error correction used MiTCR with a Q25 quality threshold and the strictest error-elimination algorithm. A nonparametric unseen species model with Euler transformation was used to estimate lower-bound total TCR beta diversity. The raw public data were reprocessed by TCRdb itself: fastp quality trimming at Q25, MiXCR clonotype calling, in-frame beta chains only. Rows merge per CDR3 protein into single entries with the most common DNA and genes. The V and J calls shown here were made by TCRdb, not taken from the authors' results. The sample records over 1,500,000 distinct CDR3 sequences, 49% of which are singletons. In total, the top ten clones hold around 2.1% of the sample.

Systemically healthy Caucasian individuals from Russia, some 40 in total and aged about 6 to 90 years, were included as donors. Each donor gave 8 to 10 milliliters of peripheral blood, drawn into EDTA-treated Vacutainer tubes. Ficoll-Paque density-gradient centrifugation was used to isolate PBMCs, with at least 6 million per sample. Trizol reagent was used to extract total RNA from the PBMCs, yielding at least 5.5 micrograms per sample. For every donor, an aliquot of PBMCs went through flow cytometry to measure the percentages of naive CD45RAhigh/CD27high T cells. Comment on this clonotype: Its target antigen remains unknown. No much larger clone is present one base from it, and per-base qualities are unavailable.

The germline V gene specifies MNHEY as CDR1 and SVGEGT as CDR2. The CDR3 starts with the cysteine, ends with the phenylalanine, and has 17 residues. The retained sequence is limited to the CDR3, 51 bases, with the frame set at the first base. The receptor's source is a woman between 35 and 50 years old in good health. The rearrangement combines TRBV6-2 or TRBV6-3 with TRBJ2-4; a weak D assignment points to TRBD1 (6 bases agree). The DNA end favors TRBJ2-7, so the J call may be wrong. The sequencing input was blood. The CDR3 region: CASSPTGVSSLVDEQYF. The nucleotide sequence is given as TGTGCCAGCAGTCCGACAGGAGTGTCATCCCTTGTTGACGAGCAGTACTTC.